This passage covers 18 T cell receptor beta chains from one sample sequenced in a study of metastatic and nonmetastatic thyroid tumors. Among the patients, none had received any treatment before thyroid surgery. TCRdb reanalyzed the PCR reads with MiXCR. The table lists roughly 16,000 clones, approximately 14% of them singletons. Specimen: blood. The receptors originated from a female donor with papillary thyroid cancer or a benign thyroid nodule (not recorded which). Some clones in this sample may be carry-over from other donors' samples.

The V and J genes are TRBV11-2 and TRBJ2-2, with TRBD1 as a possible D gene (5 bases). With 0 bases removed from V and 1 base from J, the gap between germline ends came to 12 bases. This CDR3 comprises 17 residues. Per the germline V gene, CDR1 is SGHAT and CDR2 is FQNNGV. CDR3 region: CASSLEGVSENTGELFF. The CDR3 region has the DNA TGTGCCAGCAGCTTAGAAGGGGTCAGCGAGAACACCGGGGAGCTGTTTTTT. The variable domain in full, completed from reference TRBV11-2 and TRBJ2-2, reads EAGVAQSPRYKIIEKRQSVAFWCNPISGHATLYWYQQILGQGPKLLIQFQNNGVVDDSQLPKDRFSAERLKGVDSTLKIQPAKLEDSAVYLCASSLEGVSENTGELFFGEGSRLTVL.

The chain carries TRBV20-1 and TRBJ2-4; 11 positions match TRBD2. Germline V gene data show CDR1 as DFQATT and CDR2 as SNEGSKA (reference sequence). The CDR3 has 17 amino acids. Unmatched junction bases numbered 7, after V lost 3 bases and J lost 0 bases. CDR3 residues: CSARDPTSGRAKNIQYF. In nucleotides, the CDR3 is TGCAGTGCTAGGGACCCAACTAGCGGGAGAGCCAAAAACATTCAGTACTTC.

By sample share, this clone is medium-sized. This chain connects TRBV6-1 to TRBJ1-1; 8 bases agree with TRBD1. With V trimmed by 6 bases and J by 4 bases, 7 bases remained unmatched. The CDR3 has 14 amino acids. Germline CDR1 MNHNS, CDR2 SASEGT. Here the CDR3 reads CASSIQGEGTEAFF. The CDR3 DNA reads TGTGCCAGCAGCATACAGGGGGAGGGCACTGAAGCTTTCTTT.

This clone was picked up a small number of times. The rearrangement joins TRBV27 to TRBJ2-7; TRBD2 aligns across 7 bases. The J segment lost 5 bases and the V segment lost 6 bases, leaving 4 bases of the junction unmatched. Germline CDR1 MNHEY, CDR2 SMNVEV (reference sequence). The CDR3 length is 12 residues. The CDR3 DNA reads TGTGCCAGCAGCGGGGGAGGGGACGAGCAGTACTTC. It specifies CASSGGGDEQYF.

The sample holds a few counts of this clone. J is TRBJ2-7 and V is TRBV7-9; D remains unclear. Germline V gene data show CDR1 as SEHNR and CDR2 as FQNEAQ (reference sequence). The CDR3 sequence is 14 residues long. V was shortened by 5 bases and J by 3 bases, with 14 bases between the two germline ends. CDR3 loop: CASSPKGSIYEQYF. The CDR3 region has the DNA TGTGCCAGCAGCCCGAAAGGATCCATCTACGAGCAGTACTTC. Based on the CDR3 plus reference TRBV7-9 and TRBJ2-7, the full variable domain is DTGVSQNPRHKITKRGQNVTFRCDPISEHNRLYWYRQTLGQGPEFLTYFQNEAQLEKSRLLSDRFSAERPKGSFSTLEIQRTEQGDSAMYLCASSPKGSIYEQYFGPGTRLTVT.

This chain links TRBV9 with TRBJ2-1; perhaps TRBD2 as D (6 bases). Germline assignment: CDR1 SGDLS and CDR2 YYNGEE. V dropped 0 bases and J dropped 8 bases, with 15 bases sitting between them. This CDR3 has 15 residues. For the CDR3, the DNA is TGTGCCAGCAGCGTAGGTGGGGGGTCTGCATATGAGCAGTTCTTC. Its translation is CASSVGGGSAYEQFF. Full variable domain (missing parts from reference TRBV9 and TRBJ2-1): DSGVTQTPKHLITATGQRVTLRCSPRSGDLSVYWYQQSLDQGLQFLIQYYNGEERAKGNILERFSAQQFPDLHSELNLSSLELGDSALYFCASSVGGGSAYEQFFGPGTRLTVL.

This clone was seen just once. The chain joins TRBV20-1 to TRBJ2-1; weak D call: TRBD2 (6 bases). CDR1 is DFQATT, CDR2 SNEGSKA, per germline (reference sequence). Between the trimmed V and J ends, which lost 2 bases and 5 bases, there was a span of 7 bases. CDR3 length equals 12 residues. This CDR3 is CSARRGDNEQFF. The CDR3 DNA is TGCAGTGCTAGACGCGGGGACAATGAGCAGTTCTTC.

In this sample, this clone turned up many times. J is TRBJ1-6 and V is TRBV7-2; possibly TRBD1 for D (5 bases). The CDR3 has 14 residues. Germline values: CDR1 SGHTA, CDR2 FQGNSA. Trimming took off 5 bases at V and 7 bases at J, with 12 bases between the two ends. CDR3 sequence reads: CASSASGFNSPLHF. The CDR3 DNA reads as TGTGCCAGCAGCGCCTCAGGGTTCAATTCACCCCTCCACTTT.

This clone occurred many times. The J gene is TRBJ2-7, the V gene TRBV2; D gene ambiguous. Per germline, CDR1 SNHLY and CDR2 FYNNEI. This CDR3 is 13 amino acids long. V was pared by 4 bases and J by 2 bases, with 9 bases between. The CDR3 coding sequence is TGTGCCAGCAGTGTCCCGGTGACCTACGAGCAGTACTTC. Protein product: CASSVPVTYEQYF.

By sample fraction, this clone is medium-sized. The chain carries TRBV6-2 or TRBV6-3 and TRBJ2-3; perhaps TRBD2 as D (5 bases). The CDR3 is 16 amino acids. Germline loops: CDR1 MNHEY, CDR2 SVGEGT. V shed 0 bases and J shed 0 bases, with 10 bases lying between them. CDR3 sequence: CASSYSTRESTDTQYF. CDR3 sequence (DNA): TGTGCCAGCAGTTACTCGACTCGGGAAAGCACAGATACGCAGTATTTT.

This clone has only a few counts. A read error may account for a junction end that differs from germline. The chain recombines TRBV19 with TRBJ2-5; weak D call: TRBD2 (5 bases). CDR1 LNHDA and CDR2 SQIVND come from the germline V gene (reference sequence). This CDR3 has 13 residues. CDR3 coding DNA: TGTGCCAGTAGGGGGAGCCCGCAAGAGACCCTGCACTTC. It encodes CASRGSPQETLHF.

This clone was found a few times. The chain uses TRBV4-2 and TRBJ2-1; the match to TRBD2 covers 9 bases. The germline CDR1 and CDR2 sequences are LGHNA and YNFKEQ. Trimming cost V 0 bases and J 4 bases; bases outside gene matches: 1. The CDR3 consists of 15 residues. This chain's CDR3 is CASSQESGGYNEQFF. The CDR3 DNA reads TGTGCCAGCAGCCAAGAAAGCGGGGGGTACAATGAGCAGTTCTTC.

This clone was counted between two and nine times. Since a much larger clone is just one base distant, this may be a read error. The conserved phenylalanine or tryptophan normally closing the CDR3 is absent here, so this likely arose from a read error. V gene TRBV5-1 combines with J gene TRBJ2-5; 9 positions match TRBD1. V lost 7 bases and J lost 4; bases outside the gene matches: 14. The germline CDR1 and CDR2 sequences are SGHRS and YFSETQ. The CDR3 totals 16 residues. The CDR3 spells CASCTGTGTKGETQYS. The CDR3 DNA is TGCGCCAGCTGCACCGGGACAGGGACAAAGGGAGAGACCCAGTACTCC.

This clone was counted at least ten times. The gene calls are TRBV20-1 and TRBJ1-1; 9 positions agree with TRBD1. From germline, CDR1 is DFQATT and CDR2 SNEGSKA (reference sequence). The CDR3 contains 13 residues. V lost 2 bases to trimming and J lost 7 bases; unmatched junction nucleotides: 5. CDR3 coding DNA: TGCAGTGCTAGACTACAGGGGGCGGGTGAAGCTTTCTTT. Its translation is CSARLQGAGEAFF.

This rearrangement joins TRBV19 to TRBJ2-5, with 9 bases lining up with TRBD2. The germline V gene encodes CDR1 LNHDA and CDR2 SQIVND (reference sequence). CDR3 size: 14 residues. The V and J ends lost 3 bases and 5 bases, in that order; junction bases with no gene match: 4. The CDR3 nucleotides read TGTGCCAGTAGTATTAGCCTAGCGGGGGAGACCCAGTACTTC. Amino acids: CASSISLAGETQYF. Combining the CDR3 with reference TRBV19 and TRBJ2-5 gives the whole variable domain DGGITQSPKYLFRKEGQNVTLSCEQNLNHDAMYWYRQDPGQGLRLIYYSQIVNDFQKGDIAEGYSVSREKKESFPLTVTSAQKNPTAFYLCASSISLAGETQYFGPGTRLLVL.

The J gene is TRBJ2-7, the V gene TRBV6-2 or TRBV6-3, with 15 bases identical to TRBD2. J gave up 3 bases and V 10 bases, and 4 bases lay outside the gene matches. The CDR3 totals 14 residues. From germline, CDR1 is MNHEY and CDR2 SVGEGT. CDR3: CATSGLAGGYEQYF. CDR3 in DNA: TGTGCCACCTCGGGACTAGCGGGAGGCTACGAGCAGTACTTC.

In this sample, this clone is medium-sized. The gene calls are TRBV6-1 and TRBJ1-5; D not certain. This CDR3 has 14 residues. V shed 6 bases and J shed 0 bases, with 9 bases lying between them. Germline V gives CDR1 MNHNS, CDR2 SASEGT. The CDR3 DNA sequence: TGTGCCAGCAGGGAGGGCAATAGCAATCAGCCCCAGCATTTT. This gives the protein CASREGNSNQPQHF.

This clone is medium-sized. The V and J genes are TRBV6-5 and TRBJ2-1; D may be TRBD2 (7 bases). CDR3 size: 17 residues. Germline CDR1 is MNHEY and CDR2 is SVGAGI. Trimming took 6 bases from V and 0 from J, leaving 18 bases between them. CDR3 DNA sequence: TGTGCCAGCAGCTCCCAGACGGGGGGCAGCTCCTACAATGAGCAGTTCTTC. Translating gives CASSSQTGGSSYNEQFF.